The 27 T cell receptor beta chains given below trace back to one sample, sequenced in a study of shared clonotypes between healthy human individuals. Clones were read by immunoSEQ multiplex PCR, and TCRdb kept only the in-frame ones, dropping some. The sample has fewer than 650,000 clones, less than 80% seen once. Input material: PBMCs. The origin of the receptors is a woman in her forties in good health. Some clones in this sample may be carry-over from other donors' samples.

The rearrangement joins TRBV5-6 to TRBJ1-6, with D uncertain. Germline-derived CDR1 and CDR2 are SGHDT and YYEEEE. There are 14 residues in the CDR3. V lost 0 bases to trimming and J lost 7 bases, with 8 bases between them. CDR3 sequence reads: CASSLVAGNSPLHF. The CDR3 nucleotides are TGTGCCAGCAGCTTGGTTGCTGGGAATTCACCCCTCCACTTT.

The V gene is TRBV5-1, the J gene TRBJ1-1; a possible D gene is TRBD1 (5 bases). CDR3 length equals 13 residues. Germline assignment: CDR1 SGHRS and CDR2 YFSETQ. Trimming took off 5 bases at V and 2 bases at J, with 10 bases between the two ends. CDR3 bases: TGCGCCAGCAGACGACAGTTAAACACTGAAGCTTTCTTT. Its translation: CASRRQLNTEAFF.

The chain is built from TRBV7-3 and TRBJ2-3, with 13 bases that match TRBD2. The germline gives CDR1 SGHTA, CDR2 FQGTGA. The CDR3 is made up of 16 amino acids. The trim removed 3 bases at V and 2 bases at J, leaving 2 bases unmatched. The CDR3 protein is CASSFGLAGVTDTQYF. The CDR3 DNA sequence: TGTGCCAGCAGCTTCGGACTAGCGGGGGTCACAGATACGCAGTATTTT.

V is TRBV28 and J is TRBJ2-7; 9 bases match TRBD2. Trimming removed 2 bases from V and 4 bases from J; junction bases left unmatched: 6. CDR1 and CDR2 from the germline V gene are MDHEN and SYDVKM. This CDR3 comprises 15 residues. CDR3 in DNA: TGTGCCAGCAGTTTAGGGCGGGAGGGCCGTTACGAGCAGTACTTC. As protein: CASSLGREGRYEQYF.

CDR3 in DNA: TGTGCCAGCAGCTTAGGGTCCCAGGGGGCGGGAGAGACCCAGTACTTC. Protein product: CASSLGSQGAGETQYF. The V gene is TRBV7-3, the J gene TRBJ2-5, with 8 nucleotides matching TRBD1. This CDR3 region has 16 residues. The germline CDR1 and CDR2 sequences are SGHTA and FQGTGA. J was trimmed by 4 bases and V by 2 bases; bases with no gene match: 9.

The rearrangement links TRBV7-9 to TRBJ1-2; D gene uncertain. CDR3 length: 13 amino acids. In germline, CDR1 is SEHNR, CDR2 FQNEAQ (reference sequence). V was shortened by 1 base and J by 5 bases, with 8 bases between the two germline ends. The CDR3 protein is CASSLDQIYGYTF. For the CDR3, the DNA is TGTGCCAGCAGCTTAGATCAGATATATGGCTACACCTTC.

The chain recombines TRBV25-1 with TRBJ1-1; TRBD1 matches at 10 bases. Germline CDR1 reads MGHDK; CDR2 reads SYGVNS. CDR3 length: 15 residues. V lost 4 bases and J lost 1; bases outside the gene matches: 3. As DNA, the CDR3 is TGTGCCAGCAGTGGAGGGGACAGGGGGAACACTGAAGCTTTCTTT. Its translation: CASSGGDRGNTEAFF.

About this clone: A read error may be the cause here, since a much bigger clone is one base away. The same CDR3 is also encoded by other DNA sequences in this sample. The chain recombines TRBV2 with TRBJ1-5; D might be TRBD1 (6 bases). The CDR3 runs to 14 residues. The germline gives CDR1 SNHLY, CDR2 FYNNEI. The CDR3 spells CASSERPGAQPQHF. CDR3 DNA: TGTGCCAGCAGTGAACGGCCAGGGGCTCAGCCCCAACATTTT.

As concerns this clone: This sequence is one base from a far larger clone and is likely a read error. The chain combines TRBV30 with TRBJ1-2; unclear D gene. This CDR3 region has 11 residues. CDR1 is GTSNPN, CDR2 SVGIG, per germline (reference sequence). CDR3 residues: CAWTGFYGCTF. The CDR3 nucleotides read TGTGCCTGGACGGGGTTCTATGGCTGCACCTTC.

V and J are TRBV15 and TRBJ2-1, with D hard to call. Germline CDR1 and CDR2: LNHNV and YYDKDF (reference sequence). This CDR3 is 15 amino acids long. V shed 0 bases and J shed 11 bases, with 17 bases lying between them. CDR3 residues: CATSRDQVADRQQFF. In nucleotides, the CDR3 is TGTGCCACCAGCAGAGATCAAGTTGCCGACCGCCAGCAGTTCTTC.

CDR3 loop: CASSVQGRDTQYF. The CDR3 nucleotides read TGCGCCAGCAGCGTACAGGGGCGGGATACGCAGTATTTT. The rearrangement links TRBV5-1 to TRBJ2-3; 7 bases fit TRBD1. V shed 4 bases, J shed 6 bases, and the junction held 5 bases outside the gene matches. The germline V gene has CDR1 SGHRS and CDR2 YFSETQ. This CDR3 is built from 13 residues.

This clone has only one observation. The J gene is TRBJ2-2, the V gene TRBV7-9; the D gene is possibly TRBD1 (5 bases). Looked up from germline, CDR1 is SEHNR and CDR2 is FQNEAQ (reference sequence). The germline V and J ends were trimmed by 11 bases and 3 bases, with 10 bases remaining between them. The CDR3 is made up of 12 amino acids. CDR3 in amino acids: CAGHEDTGELFF. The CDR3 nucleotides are TGTGCCGGACACGAGGACACCGGGGAGCTGTTTTTT.

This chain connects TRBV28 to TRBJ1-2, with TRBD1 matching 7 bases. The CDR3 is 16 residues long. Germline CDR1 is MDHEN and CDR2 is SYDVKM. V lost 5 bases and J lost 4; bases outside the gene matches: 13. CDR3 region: CASSPHPGQPIYGYTF. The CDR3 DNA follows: TGTGCCAGCAGTCCACACCCGGGACAGCCGATCTATGGCTACACCTTC.

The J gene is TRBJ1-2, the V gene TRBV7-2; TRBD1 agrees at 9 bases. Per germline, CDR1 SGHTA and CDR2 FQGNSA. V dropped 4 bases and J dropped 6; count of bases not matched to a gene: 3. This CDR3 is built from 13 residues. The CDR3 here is CASSSQGAHGYTF. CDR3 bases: TGTGCCAGCAGCTCACAGGGGGCGCATGGCTACACCTTC.

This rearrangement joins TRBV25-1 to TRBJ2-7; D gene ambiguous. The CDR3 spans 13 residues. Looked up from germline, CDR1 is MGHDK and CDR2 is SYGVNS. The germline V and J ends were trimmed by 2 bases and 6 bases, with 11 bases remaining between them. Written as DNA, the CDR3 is TGTGCCAGCAGTGAACCCCCTCCCAGCGAGCAGTACTTC. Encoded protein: CASSEPPPSEQYF.

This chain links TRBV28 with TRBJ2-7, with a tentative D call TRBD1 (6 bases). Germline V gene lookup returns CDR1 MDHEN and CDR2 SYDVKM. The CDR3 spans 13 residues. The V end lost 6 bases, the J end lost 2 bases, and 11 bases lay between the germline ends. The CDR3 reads CASRGTPTYEQYF. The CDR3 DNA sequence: TGTGCCAGCAGGGGGACACCAACCTACGAGCAGTACTTC.

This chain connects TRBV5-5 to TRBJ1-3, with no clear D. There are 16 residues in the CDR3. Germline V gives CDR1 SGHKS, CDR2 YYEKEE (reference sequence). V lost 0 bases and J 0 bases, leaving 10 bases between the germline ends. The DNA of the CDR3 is TGTGCCAGCAGCTTGGAGGTCGGCAACTCTGGAAACACCATATATTTT. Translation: CASSLEVGNSGNTIYF.

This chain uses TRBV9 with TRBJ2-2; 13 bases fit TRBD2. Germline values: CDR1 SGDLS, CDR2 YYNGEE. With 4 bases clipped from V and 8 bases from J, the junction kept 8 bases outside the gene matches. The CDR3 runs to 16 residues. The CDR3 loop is CASSTGLAGVTGELFF. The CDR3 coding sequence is TGTGCCAGCAGCACCGGACTAGCGGGAGTAACAGGGGAGCTGTTTTTT.

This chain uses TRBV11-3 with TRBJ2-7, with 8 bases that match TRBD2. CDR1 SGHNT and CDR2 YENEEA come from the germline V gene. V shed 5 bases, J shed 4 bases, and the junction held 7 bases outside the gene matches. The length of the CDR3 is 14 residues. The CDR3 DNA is TGTGCCAGCAGCCGTAGCGGGACTGGTTACGAGCAGTACTTC. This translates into CASSRSGTGYEQYF.

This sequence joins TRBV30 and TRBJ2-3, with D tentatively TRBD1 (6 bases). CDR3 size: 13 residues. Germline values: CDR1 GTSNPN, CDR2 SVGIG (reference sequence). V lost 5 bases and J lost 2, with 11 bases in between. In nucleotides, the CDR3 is TGTGCCTGGTTGGGGGCCAACACAGATACGCAGTATTTT. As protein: CAWLGANTDTQYF.

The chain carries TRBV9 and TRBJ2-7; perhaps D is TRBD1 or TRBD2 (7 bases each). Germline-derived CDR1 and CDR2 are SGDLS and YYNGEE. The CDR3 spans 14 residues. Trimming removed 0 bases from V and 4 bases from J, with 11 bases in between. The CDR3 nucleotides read TGTGCCAGCAGCGTAGCCCAGGGGGGGTACGAGCAGTACTTC. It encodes CASSVAQGGYEQYF.

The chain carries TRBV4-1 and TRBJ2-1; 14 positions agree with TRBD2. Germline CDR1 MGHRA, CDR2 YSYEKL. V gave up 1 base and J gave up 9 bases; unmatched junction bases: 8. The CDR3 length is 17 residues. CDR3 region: CASSQVLGTSGSFEQFF. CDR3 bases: TGCGCCAGCAGCCAAGTTCTTGGGACTAGCGGGAGCTTTGAGCAGTTCTTC.

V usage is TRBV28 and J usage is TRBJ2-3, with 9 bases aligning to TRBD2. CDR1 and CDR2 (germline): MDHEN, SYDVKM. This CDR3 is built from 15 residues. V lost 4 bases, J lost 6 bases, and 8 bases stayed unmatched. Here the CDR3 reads CASSSRGRVEDTQYF. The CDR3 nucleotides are TGTGCCAGCAGTTCCCGCGGGAGGGTCGAGGATACGCAGTATTTT.

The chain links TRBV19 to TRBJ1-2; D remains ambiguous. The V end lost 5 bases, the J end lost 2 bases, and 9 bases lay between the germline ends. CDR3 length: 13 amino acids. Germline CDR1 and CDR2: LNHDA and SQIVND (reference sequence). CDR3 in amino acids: CASSSQVNYGYTF. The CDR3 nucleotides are TGTGCCAGTAGTTCGCAGGTCAACTATGGCTACACCTTC.

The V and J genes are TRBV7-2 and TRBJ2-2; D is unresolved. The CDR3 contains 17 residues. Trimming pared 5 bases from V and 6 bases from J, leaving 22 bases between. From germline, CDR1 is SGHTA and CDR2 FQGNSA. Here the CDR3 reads CASSPHALAGGPGELFF. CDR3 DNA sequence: TGTGCCAGCAGCCCCCACGCGCTCGCCGGCGGACCCGGGGAGCTGTTTTTT.

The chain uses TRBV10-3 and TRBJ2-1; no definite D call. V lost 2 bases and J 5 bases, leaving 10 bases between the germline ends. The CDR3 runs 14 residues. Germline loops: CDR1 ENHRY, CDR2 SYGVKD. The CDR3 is CAISEGLVNNEQFF. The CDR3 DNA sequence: TGTGCCATCAGTGAGGGGCTAGTCAACAATGAGCAGTTCTTC.

DNA of the CDR3: TGTGCCAGTAGCAATGGACCCTACAATGAGCAGTTCTTC. This codes for CASSNGPYNEQFF. This chain links TRBV19 with TRBJ2-1, with D unresolved. From germline, CDR1 is LNHDA and CDR2 SQIVND (reference sequence). CDR3 length: 13 amino acids. V lost 6 bases and J 2 bases, leaving 8 bases between the germline ends.